This T cell receptor (beta chain) was documented in a study of shared clonotypes between healthy human individuals (dated by TCRdb to the early 2020s). Study-wide context: The cohort comprised a couple of women and a few men aged 18 to 49 years. Per donor, three plates each were used for CD4 naive and CD4 memory, two for CD8 naive, and one for CD8 memory. The study deeply sequenced blood TCR repertoires of five healthy adults to estimate repertoire size and the extent of clonotype sharing between individuals. To increase sequencing depth and limit assay-specific biases, different laboratories used diverse techniques to prepare libraries and sequence TCR repertoires. Between about 0.85 and 9.5 billion PBMCs per donor were obtained by leukapheresis. Summary of the overall study and its limitations: Based on pairwise subsampling, the degree of clonotype sharing among donors was expected to be affected by sequencing depth. Across four donors, approximately 4.9% of naive CD4, 3% to 3.5% of naive CD8, around 2.1% of memory CD4, and roughly 0.41% of memory CD8 clonotypes were shared. Rarefaction of sorted-subset datasets indicated incomplete sequencing despite the large sequencing depth. Only blood was sampled, and tissue TCR repertoires likely differ from those in blood. Naive subsets generally had larger estimated clonotype richness than memory subsets. Because the study included a small number of donors, the genetic and exposure-history diversity represented was limited. Compared with non-shared clonotypes, the clonotypes found in all four sorted-subset donors had higher generation probabilities.

Healthy HIV-negative adults with no recently reported acute infections or vaccinations were included as donors. All donors were Caucasian adults living in Nashville, Tennessee, USA. CD4+ T cells were enriched by magnetic negative selection; naive cells were then positively selected on CD45RA, and the negative fraction formed the memory subset. Blood was collected by leukapheresis, and PBMCs were isolated by Ficoll-Histopaque density gradient centrifugation and then cryopreserved in liquid nitrogen vapor phase. Analytical flow cytometry was used to check the purity and quantity of each magnetically sorted T cell population. Genomic DNA was isolated from every sorted fraction and measured by UV absorbance on a Nanodrop 2000c. In regard to this clone: It lacks a known antigen. The sample holds no much larger clone one base away, and base qualities are not on file.

Using the deep immunoSEQ assay, TCR CDR3 regions were amplified from genomic DNA by multiplex PCR. Genomic DNA extracted from each cell subset was distributed evenly over all wells of several immunoSEQ 96-well plates, and each plate served as one replicate. For sorted subsets, around 0.2 ug genomic DNA, equal to 25,000 to 35,000 T cell genomes, was loaded into each replicate PCR. The purified libraries were quantified using a Qubit 3.0 fluorometer, sized with a Bioanalyzer 2100, and then quantified again using the KAPA Library Quantification kit. Each immunoSEQ 96-well plate was sequenced on its own single-read 150-cycle Illumina NextSeq 550 flow cell. Per the original workflow: Because the immunoSEQ output held only junctional sequences and lacked quality scores, the filtering could not match the filtering applied to full-length reads. Sequences were annotated with PyIR, a Python wrapper for IgBLAST v1.9, and V/J genes and CDR3 were assigned using IMGT germline references. Reads were filtered out if the reads had weak V/J assignments (E-value above 1e-6), no CDR3, stop codons, out-of-frame junctions, or ambiguous translated residues. V3J clonotypes were defined by identical inferred V gene, J gene, and CDR3 amino acid sequence. The percentage overlap between two repertoires was calculated by dividing the number of shared unique clonotypes by the size of the smaller repertoire. Repertoire richness was assessed with RTK rarefaction, the Chao1 estimator, and Recon v2.1 estimates of unobserved clonotypes. Generation probabilities for all TCRbeta clonotypes obtained by the gDNA method from a handful of donors were computed using OLGA. The table was pulled from immuneACCESS by TCRdb, which kept in-frame rearrangements only. Such tables lose some clones; where checked, under half of the loss comes from unresolved V genes, and the rest has no known cause. For V, J and clone size, that table is used; D and trimming come from the DNA. Counted in this sample were 1.5 million to 1.9 million clones; around 98% of them appeared once. Of the sample, approximately 0.45% is held by the ten largest clones.

Taken from the germline V gene (reference sequence), the CDR1 and CDR2 loops are LNHNV and YYDKDF. Germline trimming: 0 bases from V, 8 bases from J; junction bases outside gene matches: 6. Taken from cysteine to phenylalanine, the CDR3 has 15 residues. Only the CDR3 part of the read is kept: 45 bases, read in frame from the first base. The specimen was naive CD4+ T cells sorted from blood. The sample's cell subset or site, from its label and the paper: CD45RA+ positively selected. Recombination joined TRBV15 with TRBJ1-1, and 10 junction bases match TRBD1. The receptor was derived from a young man in good health. CDR3 sequence: CATSRERDRGREAFF. The bases are TGTGCCACCAGCAGAGAAAGGGACAGGGGTCGGGAAGCTTTCTTT.